Presented here are 23 T cell receptor beta chains from one specimen sequenced in a study of kidney transplant recipient with SARS-CoV-2 infection. MiXCR, run by TCRdb on the reads, gives a single entry per CDR3 protein. The sample yields 200,000 to 300,000 distinct CDR3 sequences, 29% seen once. Sequenced material: a blood sample, taken at baseline and between days 110 and 120 from a kidney transplant recipient. The receptors come from a male patient between 25 and 40 years old who had COVID-19 and was a kidney transplant recipient. Some T cells may have originated in the graft donor.

On this clonotype itself: A much more abundant neighbour one base away suggests this may be a read error. The rearrangement links TRBV8-2 to TRBJ2-6. TRBV8-2 is a pseudogene segment. This CDR3 comprises 17 residues. CDR3 loop: CGKALRITQSRANALTF. The CDR3 DNA reads TGTGGCAAAGCTCTGAGGATAACACAAAGTCGGGCCAACGCCCTGACTTTC.

As for this clonotype: A read error may explain this, as a much larger clone is one base away. The chain has TRBV28 and TRBJ2-7, with 13 positions matching TRBD2. The length of the CDR3 is 15 residues. Germline V gene lookup returns CDR1 MDHEN and CDR2 SYDVKM. The CDR3 DNA reads as TGTGCCAGCAGTTTACGCGGGACTAGCGGGGACGAGCAGCACTTC. Protein sequence: CASSLRGTSGDEQHF.

This clonotype was observed once. This may be a read error, as it is one base from a much larger clone. The chain links TRBV4-2 to TRBJ1-6; D is unclear. Germline CDR1 reads LGHNA; CDR2 reads YNFKEQ. The CDR3 covers 13 residues. The V and J ends lost 0 bases and 9 bases respectively, with 6 bases between them. CDR3 in DNA: TGTGCCAGCAGCCAAGATTGTGGTTCACCCCTCCACTTT. Residues: CASSQDCGSPLHF.

This clonotype was counted at least ten times. As DNA, the CDR3 is TGTGCCACCAGCCTGTTCGGAAGGTGTGGAAAGACCTATGGCTACACCTTC. This codes for CATSLFGRCGKTYGYTF. The chain combines TRBV15 with TRBJ1-2; D not certain. CDR3 length equals 17 residues. V gave up 5 bases and J gave up 4 bases, with 23 bases separating them. CDR1 and CDR2 (germline): LNHNV, YYDKDF (reference sequence).

For this clonotype: Sequence at one end of the junction differs from germline and may be a read error. This chain connects TRBV9 to TRBJ2-3, with TRBD2 matching 8 bases. CDR1 is SGDLS, CDR2 YYNGEE, per germline. The CDR3 loop spans 16 amino acids. The CDR3: CAGSVLAGGVTDTQYF. CDR3 DNA sequence: TGTGCCGGCAGCGTCCTCGCGGGGGGTGTCACCGATACGCAGTATTTT.

On this clonotype: This could be a read error, since a much larger clone is one nucleotide away. The chain carries TRBV24-1 and TRBJ2-3; 10 bases are shared with TRBD2. CDR1 and CDR2 (germline): KGHDR, SFDVKD. This CDR3 is built from 13 residues. The CDR3 is CATGLADTGTQYF. The DNA of the CDR3 is TGTGCCACCGGACTAGCGGACACAGGTACGCAGTATTTT.

Of note for this clonotype: This may come from a read error, since a much larger clone is one base off. The chain is built from TRBV11-2 and TRBJ2-4; tentatively, D is TRBD2 (5 bases). The end of the DNA fits TRBJ2-7 better, so the J call may be wrong. Germline V gene lookup returns CDR1 SGHAT and CDR2 FQNNGV. The CDR3 runs 12 residues. The CDR3 DNA follows: TGTGCCTCGAAGGAGGCAGCCTACGAGCAGTACTTC. The encoded protein is CASKEAAYEQYF.

About this clonotype itself: A much larger clone lies one base from this, so it may be a read error. The chain has TRBV29-1 and TRBJ2-2; tentatively, D is TRBD1 or TRBD2 (5 bases each). Germline-derived CDR1 and CDR2 are SQVTM and ANQGSEA. The CDR3 runs 13 residues. CDR3 DNA: TGCAGCGTTGATTCAGGGACCACCGGGGAGCTGCTTTTT. Translated: CSVDSGTTGELLF.

This clonotype was seen repeatedly, ten times or more. The chain employs TRBV3-1 and TRBJ1-3; D remains unclear. The CDR3 has 18 residues. Germline CDR1 is LGHDT and CDR2 is YNNKEL (reference sequence). V lost 5 bases, J lost 5 bases, and 25 bases lay in between. The CDR3 nucleotides read TGTGCCAGCAGCTGGTATGCATCCCATTTACACGCACGAAACACCATATATTTT. Residues: CASSWYASHLHARNTIYF.

Turning to this clonotype: The junction does not match germline at one end; this may be a read error. The rearrangement uses TRBV20-1 and TRBJ2-5; tentative D call: TRBD2 (6 bases). In germline, CDR1 is DFQATT, CDR2 SNEGSKA (reference sequence). CDR3 length equals 16 residues. In DNA, the CDR3 is TGCAGTGCTAGAGATAGGGGACTCCCTGATTTTGGGACCCAGTGCTTC. It translates to CSARDRGLPDFGTQCF.

This clonotype was counted at least ten times. The genes are TRBV5-6 and TRBJ1-2; D uncertain. Germline loops: CDR1 SGHDT, CDR2 YYEEEE. Trimming took 5 bases from V and 4 from J, leaving 21 bases between them. This CDR3 has 16 residues. CDR3 region: CASSLRNTRKTYGYTF. CDR3 coding DNA: TGTGCCAGCAGTTTACGCAATACTCGAAAGACCTATGGCTACACCTTC.

The chain combines TRBV7-6 with TRBJ1-2; D unresolved. The CDR3 extends over 17 amino acids. CDR1 and CDR2 from the germline V gene are SGHVS and FNYEAQ. V was trimmed by 5 bases and J by 4 bases, leaving 23 bases between them. The CDR3 bases are TGTGCCAGCAGCGAAGTTTTTGAATCTCGAAAGACCTATGGCTACACCTTC. Translating gives CASSEVFESRKTYGYTF.

The sample holds many counts of this clonotype. J is TRBJ2-1 and V is TRBV12-3 or TRBV12-4; 8 bases align to TRBD1. The J segment lost 0 bases and the V segment lost 6 bases, leaving 1 base of the junction unmatched. This CDR3 contains 14 residues. Here the CDR3 DNA reads TGTGCCAGCAGGGACAGGGTCTCCTACAATGAGCAGTTCTTC. It translates to CASRDRVSYNEQFF.

The rearrangement joins TRBV24-1 to TRBJ1-2; D gene ambiguous. Germline-derived CDR1 and CDR2 are KGHDR and SFDVKD. The V end was cut by 6 bases, the J end by 4 bases, with 23 bases between. CDR3 length equals 17 residues. CDR3 DNA sequence: TGTGCCACCAGTCTAACCTGTAGTACCAGAAAGACCTATGGCTACACCTTC. Translated, it gives CATSLTCSTRKTYGYTF.

This clonotype was counted once. The junction departs from the called germline gene at one end, perhaps through a read error. The genes are TRBV29-1 and TRBJ2-1, with TRBD2 matching 8 bases. CDR3 length: 16 amino acids. Germline lookup yields CDR1 SQVTM and CDR2 ANQGSEA. The CDR3 DNA follows: TGCAGCGTCCCGGGGGGACTAGTTTGGTCCTACAATGAGCAGCCCTTC. Translation: CSVPGGLVWSYNEQPF.

This clonotype showed up many times. The J gene is TRBJ2-5, the V gene TRBV11-2; possible D gene TRBD2, 5 bases. V was shortened by 11 bases and J by 3 bases, with 19 bases between the two germline ends. The germline gives CDR1 SGHAT, CDR2 FQNNGV. CDR3 length equals 14 residues. The CDR3 sequence is CAPVIGIWEETQYF. CDR3 DNA sequence: TGTGCCCCGGTAATCGGGATTTGGGAAGAGACCCAGTACTTC.

In its sample, this clonotype was seen once. A much larger clone differs by one base, so this may be a read error. This chain links TRBV20-1 with TRBJ1-1; D uncertain. CDR3 length: 13 amino acids. Germline values: CDR1 DFQATT, CDR2 SNEGSKA (reference sequence). The CDR3: CSARDSGDTGAFF. The CDR3 bases are TGCAGTGCTAGAGACAGTGGAGACACTGGAGCTTTCTTT.

This clonotype showed up many times. The chain uses TRBV4-2 and TRBJ2-6, with a tentative D call TRBD1 (5 bases). V was pared by 0 bases and J by 0 bases, with 15 bases between. Germline CDR1 is LGHNA and CDR2 is YNFKEQ. The CDR3 is 19 residues long. The CDR3 sequence: CASSQDLWGRFSGANVLTF. The CDR3 DNA follows: TGTGCCAGCAGCCAAGATCTTTGGGGCCGGTTCTCTGGGGCCAACGTCCTGACTTTC.

This clonotype occurred many times. The chain employs TRBV6-8 and TRBJ1-2; unclear D gene. Germline V lookup: CDR1 MNHGY, CDR2 SAAAGT. CDR3 size: 17 residues. V lost 5 bases to trimming and J lost 4 bases, with 23 bases between them. The CDR3 region is CASSIGKRSRKTYGYTF. DNA for the CDR3: TGTGCCAGCAGTATCGGAAAACGCTCTAGAAAGACCTATGGCTACACCTTC.

On this clonotype: A much larger clone sits a single nucleotide away, making a read error possible. The CDR3 nucleotides read TGTGCCAGCAGCTTAAGTGGCAGAGACGGAGAGACCTATGGCTACACCTTC. Translation: CASSLSGRDGETYGYTF. This chain links TRBV7-2 with TRBJ1-2; no clear D gene. The V gene's germline CDR1 is SGHTA and CDR2 FQGNSA. The CDR3 is 17 residues long. V lost 2 bases and J 4 bases, leaving 20 bases between the germline ends.

Worth noting for this clonotype: A far larger clone is off by one base, so a read error is likely. The chain recombines TRBV28 with TRBJ2-3; D may correspond to TRBD1 or TRBD2 (6 bases each). The J call may be faulty, since TRBJ2-1 better matches the DNA end. The CDR3 extends over 16 amino acids. The V gene's germline CDR1 is MDHEN and CDR2 SYDVKM. CDR3 in amino acids: CTSRPPVWGALNEQFF. CDR3 coding DNA: TGTACCAGCAGGCCACCGGTCTGGGGGGCGTTAAATGAGCAGTTCTTC.

This clonotype was seen many times. The V and J genes are TRBV5-5 and TRBJ1-2; the D gene is possibly TRBD1 (5 bases). Germline V lookup: CDR1 SGHKS, CDR2 YYEKEE (reference sequence). The length of the CDR3 is 16 residues. Trimming shortened V by 6 bases and J by 4 bases, and 22 bases separated the two germline ends. This chain's CDR3 is CASKQDVSRKTYGYTF. The CDR3 DNA is TGTGCCAGCAAACAGGATGTCTCGCGAAAGACCTATGGCTACACCTTC.

This clonotype was seen many times. The DNA is left out, because the CDR3 cannot be placed on it with certainty; the CDR3 is given as TCRdb lists it. This chain uses TRBV7-5 with TRBJ1-2. TRBV7-5 is deemed a pseudogene. The CDR3 is made up of 19 amino acids, end residues included. CDR3 amino acids: CISVPEDAFEVGKTYGYTF.